The rows below give T cell receptor beta chains drawn from one sample of a study of blood T cell repertoires in COVID-19. Data came from immunoSEQ multiplex PCR; TCRdb stores just in-frame clones and leaves some out. Of around 160,000 clones in the sample, just over 90% were seen once. The sample was peripheral blood. Source of these receptors: a man aged 18 to 30 with acute or convalescent COVID-19. CDR3s include the opening cysteine and the closing phenylalanine or tryptophan. A D gene is named only where the DNA matches it firmly. Size tells how often a clone was seen (once, few, many) or the class of an expanded clone, and some rows leave it out.

j_call: TRBJ2-7; d_call: -; clone_size: -; v_call: TRBV4-2; cdr3_aa: CASSQGDSLEQYF; cdr3_nt: TGTGCCAGCAGCCAAGGCGATAGCCTCGAGCAGTACTTC
j_call: TRBJ1-5; d_call: TRBD1; clone_size: few; v_call: TRBV4-2; cdr3_aa: CASSQEYGQGSQPQHF; cdr3_nt: TGTGCCAGCAGCCAAGAATACGGACAGGGGAGTCAGCCCCAGCATTTT
j_call: TRBJ2-2; d_call: TRBD1; clone_size: -; v_call: TRBV5-1; cdr3_aa: CASSSDRGRDYTGELFF; cdr3_nt: TGCGCCAGCAGCTCGGACAGGGGGCGCGACTACACCGGGGAGCTGTTTTTT
j_call: TRBJ2-3; d_call: TRBD2; clone_size: -; v_call: TRBV18; cdr3_aa: CASSPSTSGGAKGDTQYF; cdr3_nt: TGTGCCAGCTCACCTTCGACTAGCGGGGGGGCCAAGGGAGATACGCAGTATTTT
j_call: TRBJ2-2; d_call: -; clone_size: -; v_call: TRBV18; cdr3_aa: CASSPAGQAANTGELFF; cdr3_nt: TGTGCCAGCTCACCTGCGGGGCAGGCTGCGAACACCGGGGAGCTGTTTTTT
j_call: TRBJ1-1; d_call: TRBD1; clone_size: few; v_call: TRBV19; cdr3_aa: CASSPWDSPNTEAFF; cdr3_nt: TGTGCCAGTAGTCCATGGGACAGCCCGAACACTGAAGCTTTCTTT
j_call: TRBJ1-4; d_call: -; clone_size: -; v_call: TRBV5-1; cdr3_aa: CASSLGGDSNEKLFF; cdr3_nt: TGCGCCAGCAGCTTAGGAGGTGATAGTAATGAAAAACTGTTTTTT
j_call: TRBJ2-7; d_call: -; clone_size: -; v_call: TRBV24-1; cdr3_aa: CATSDSGTTGSYEQYF; cdr3_nt: TGTGCCACCAGTGATTCCGGCACAACAGGCTCCTACGAGCAGTACTTC
j_call: TRBJ1-1; d_call: -; clone_size: -; v_call: TRBV30; cdr3_aa: CAWSFGGPLGTEAFF; cdr3_nt: TGTGCCTGGAGTTTTGGCGGGCCCCTGGGGACTGAAGCTTTCTTT
j_call: TRBJ2-5; d_call: TRBD2; clone_size: -; v_call: TRBV9; cdr3_aa: CASSPLWEGQETQYF; cdr3_nt: TGTGCCAGCAGCCCCTTATGGGAGGGCCAGGAGACCCAGTACTTC
j_call: TRBJ2-7; d_call: TRBD1; clone_size: -; v_call: TRBV5-5; cdr3_aa: CASSLGQGQGEQYF; cdr3_nt: TGTGCCAGCAGCTTGGGACAGGGGCAGGGCGAGCAGTACTTC
j_call: TRBJ1-3; d_call: -; clone_size: -; v_call: TRBV15; cdr3_aa: CATRTRQSSGNTIYF; cdr3_nt: TGTGCCACCAGAACCAGACAAAGCTCTGGAAACACCATATATTTT
j_call: TRBJ2-7; d_call: -; clone_size: -; v_call: TRBV19; cdr3_aa: CASSGGAPPYEQYF; cdr3_nt: TGTGCCAGTAGTGGCGGGGCGCCCCCCTACGAGCAGTACTTC
j_call: TRBJ1-1; d_call: -; clone_size: -; v_call: TRBV19; cdr3_aa: CASSFGFGSGGNTEAFF; cdr3_nt: TGTGCCAGTAGTTTCGGTTTTGGATCGGGGGGCAACACTGAAGCTTTCTTT
j_call: TRBJ1-1; d_call: -; clone_size: -; v_call: TRBV5-1; cdr3_aa: CARSLGGGAEAFF; cdr3_nt: TGCGCCCGCAGCTTGGGCGGGGGGGCTGAAGCTTTCTTT
j_call: TRBJ1-3; d_call: -; clone_size: few; v_call: TRBV9; cdr3_aa: CASSVDPGVDGNTIYF; cdr3_nt: TGTGCCAGCAGCGTAGATCCGGGGGTCGATGGAAACACCATATATTTT
j_call: TRBJ1-2; d_call: -; clone_size: -; v_call: TRBV7-9; cdr3_aa: CASSLEHRAVGYTF; cdr3_nt: TGTGCCAGCAGCTTAGAGCACAGGGCGGTGGGCTACACCTTC
j_call: TRBJ2-7; d_call: TRBD1; clone_size: -; v_call: TRBV29-1; cdr3_aa: CSVAVGQAYEQYF; cdr3_nt: TGCAGCGTAGCGGTTGGACAGGCCTACGAGCAGTACTTC
j_call: TRBJ1-1; d_call: TRBD1; clone_size: -; v_call: TRBV24-1; cdr3_aa: CATSHKDRGRTEAFF; cdr3_nt: TGTGCCACCAGCCACAAGGACAGGGGGCGAACTGAAGCTTTCTTT
j_call: TRBJ1-1; d_call: -; clone_size: -; v_call: TRBV2; cdr3_aa: CASTGSGGRNTEAFF; cdr3_nt: TGTGCCAGCACGGGTTCGGGGGGCAGGAACACTGAAGCTTTCTTT
j_call: TRBJ2-7; d_call: -; clone_size: few; v_call: TRBV7-2; cdr3_aa: CASRRGQISYEQYF; cdr3_nt: TGTGCCAGCAGACGAGGACAGATCTCCTACGAGCAGTACTTC
j_call: TRBJ2-7; d_call: TRBD1; clone_size: -; v_call: TRBV2; cdr3_aa: CASSEPAEDLTGDRTYEQYF; cdr3_nt: TGTGCCAGCAGTGAACCCGCTGAGGACCTAACAGGGGATCGGACCTACGAGCAGTACTTC
j_call: TRBJ1-4; d_call: -; clone_size: -; v_call: TRBV19; cdr3_aa: CASSIGKGTNEKLFF; cdr3_nt: TGTGCCAGTAGTATAGGAAAGGGGACTAATGAAAAACTGTTTTTT
j_call: TRBJ1-5; d_call: -; clone_size: once; v_call: TRBV18; cdr3_aa: CASSPGGRLNQPQHF; cdr3_nt: TGTGCCAGCTCACCAGGGGGGAGATTAAATCAGCCCCAGCATTTT
j_call: TRBJ1-1; d_call: -; clone_size: -; v_call: TRBV12-3/TRBV12-4; cdr3_aa: CASSFFRTEAFF; cdr3_nt: TGTGCCAGCAGTTTTTTTCGTACTGAAGCTTTCTTT
j_call: TRBJ2-1; d_call: TRBD2; clone_size: -; v_call: TRBV6-5; cdr3_aa: CASSYSRRGGVYEQFF; cdr3_nt: TGTGCCAGCAGTTACTCGAGGCGGGGGGGCGTGTATGAGCAGTTCTTC
j_call: TRBJ2-5; d_call: TRBD1; clone_size: -; v_call: TRBV24-1; cdr3_aa: CATSDLPSRGQEETQYF; cdr3_nt: TGTGCCACCAGTGATTTGCCCTCCAGGGGGCAGGAAGAGACCCAGTACTTC
j_call: TRBJ2-1; d_call: TRBD2; clone_size: -; v_call: TRBV19; cdr3_aa: CASSIDEGSGAYNEQFF; cdr3_nt: TGTGCCAGTAGTATAGATGAGGGTAGCGGGGCCTACAATGAGCAGTTCTTC
j_call: TRBJ2-7; d_call: TRBD2; clone_size: -; v_call: TRBV5-1; cdr3_aa: CASSVSGGAREQYF; cdr3_nt: TGCGCCAGCAGCGTTAGCGGGGGGGCCCGCGAGCAGTACTTC
j_call: TRBJ1-6; d_call: TRBD1; clone_size: -; v_call: TRBV5-1; cdr3_aa: CASSAGQGLNNSPLHF; cdr3_nt: TGCGCCAGCAGCGCGGGACAGGGGCTCAATAATTCACCCCTCCACTTT
j_call: TRBJ1-5; d_call: -; clone_size: -; v_call: TRBV5-1; cdr3_aa: CASSPGSNSNQPQHF; cdr3_nt: TGCGCCAGCAGTCCGGGGTCCAATAGCAATCAGCCCCAGCATTTT
j_call: TRBJ1-3; d_call: -; clone_size: -; v_call: TRBV5-1; cdr3_aa: CASSQDSSRHTIYF; cdr3_nt: TGCGCCAGCAGCCAGGACAGCTCTCGGCACACCATATATTTT
j_call: TRBJ1-1; d_call: TRBD1; clone_size: -; v_call: TRBV29-1; cdr3_aa: CSVGQGDTEAFF; cdr3_nt: TGCAGCGTTGGACAGGGAGACACTGAAGCTTTCTTT
j_call: TRBJ2-7; d_call: TRBD1; clone_size: -; v_call: TRBV7-2; cdr3_aa: CASSSRGQGAYEQYF; cdr3_nt: TGTGCCAGCAGCTCCAGGGGACAGGGAGCCTACGAGCAGTACTTC
j_call: TRBJ1-2; d_call: TRBD1; clone_size: -; v_call: TRBV18; cdr3_aa: CASSPVAQGVDGYTF; cdr3_nt: TGTGCCAGCTCACCAGTTGCGCAGGGGGTGGATGGCTACACCTTC
j_call: TRBJ2-1; d_call: TRBD1; clone_size: -; v_call: TRBV11-2; cdr3_aa: CASSPQGQRSNEQFF; cdr3_nt: TGTGCCAGCAGCCCTCAGGGACAGCGGAGCAATGAGCAGTTCTTC
j_call: TRBJ2-3; d_call: -; clone_size: -; v_call: TRBV5-1; cdr3_aa: CASSHPGADTQYF; cdr3_nt: TGCGCCAGCAGCCACCCGGGGGCAGATACGCAGTATTTT
j_call: TRBJ2-5; d_call: -; clone_size: -; v_call: TRBV6-5; cdr3_aa: CASSHGGDREETQYF; cdr3_nt: TGTGCCAGCAGCCACGGGGGTGACAGGGAAGAGACCCAGTACTTC
j_call: TRBJ2-4; d_call: -; clone_size: -; v_call: TRBV19; cdr3_aa: CASSIASRTLNIQYF; cdr3_nt: TGTGCCAGTAGTATAGCATCTCGGACACTGAACATTCAGTACTTC
j_call: TRBJ2-5; d_call: -; clone_size: -; v_call: TRBV5-1; cdr3_aa: CASSRGTQTQETQYF; cdr3_nt: TGCGCCAGCAGCCGAGGGACACAGACCCAAGAGACCCAGTACTTC
j_call: TRBJ1-2; d_call: -; clone_size: -; v_call: TRBV4-1; cdr3_aa: CASSQEVRNSASVPRGYTF; cdr3_nt: TGCGCCAGCAGCCAAGAGGTGAGAAATTCGGCGTCCGTCCCTAGGGGCTACACCTTC
j_call: TRBJ1-1; d_call: -; clone_size: -; v_call: TRBV28; cdr3_aa: CASSINRVLNAEAFF; cdr3_nt: TGTGCCAGCAGTATAAACAGGGTCTTGAATGCTGAAGCTTTCTTT
j_call: TRBJ2-6; d_call: -; clone_size: -; v_call: TRBV6-1; cdr3_aa: CASSEVNSGANVLTF; cdr3_nt: TGTGCCAGCAGTGAAGTAAACTCTGGGGCCAACGTCCTGACTTTC
j_call: TRBJ2-3; d_call: -; clone_size: -; v_call: TRBV3-1/TRBV3-2; cdr3_aa: CASTQRTRGVDTQYF; cdr3_nt: TGTGCCAGCACCCAACGGACTAGGGGGGTCGATACGCAGTATTTT
j_call: TRBJ2-7; d_call: -; clone_size: -; v_call: TRBV6-1; cdr3_aa: CASSAIQDRASYEQYF; cdr3_nt: TGTGCCAGCAGTGCCATCCAGGACAGAGCTTCCTACGAGCAGTACTTC
j_call: TRBJ2-2; d_call: -; clone_size: few; v_call: TRBV19; cdr3_aa: CASSAKTGLYGELFF; cdr3_nt: TGTGCCAGTAGTGCAAAAACGGGACTTTACGGGGAGCTGTTTTTT
j_call: TRBJ2-1; d_call: -; clone_size: -; v_call: TRBV6-6; cdr3_aa: CASSYKERLARNEQFF; cdr3_nt: TGTGCCAGCAGTTATAAAGAACGGCTAGCGAGGAATGAGCAGTTCTTC
j_call: TRBJ2-5; d_call: -; clone_size: -; v_call: TRBV7-5; cdr3_aa: CARSLFRESKRGGLLTQYF; cdr3_nt: TGTGCCAGAAGCTTATTCCGAGAAAGTAAGCGGGGGGGGTTACTGACCCAGTACTTC
j_call: TRBJ2-4; d_call: TRBD2; clone_size: once; v_call: TRBV27; cdr3_aa: CASSSSLGTTTLGVQYF; cdr3_nt: TGTGCCAGCAGTTCCTCCCTGGGGACTACTACTCTAGGGGTTCAGTACTTC
j_call: TRBJ1-5; d_call: -; clone_size: -; v_call: TRBV5-5; cdr3_aa: CASNPTGLSYQPQHF; cdr3_nt: TGTGCCAGCAACCCGACAGGTTTGTCCTATCAGCCCCAGCATTTT
j_call: TRBJ1-5; d_call: TRBD1; clone_size: -; v_call: TRBV7-9; cdr3_aa: CASGGGRGNQPQHF; cdr3_nt: TGTGCCAGCGGAGGGGGCAGGGGCAATCAGCCCCAGCATTTT
j_call: TRBJ1-1; d_call: -; clone_size: -; v_call: TRBV4-1; cdr3_aa: CASSQDRTEGVAFF; cdr3_nt: TGCGCCAGCAGCCAAGATCGGACAGAGGGAGTAGCTTTCTTT
j_call: TRBJ1-1; d_call: -; clone_size: -; v_call: TRBV29-1; cdr3_aa: CSVEDMEGGGTEAFF; cdr3_nt: TGCAGCGTTGAAGATATGGAGGGTGGTGGAACTGAAGCTTTCTTT
j_call: TRBJ1-1; d_call: TRBD1; clone_size: -; v_call: TRBV7-6; cdr3_aa: CASSLRLPGQGDGGTEAFF; cdr3_nt: TGTGCCAGCAGCTTACGCTTACCGGGACAGGGGGACGGCGGCACTGAAGCTTTCTTT
j_call: TRBJ1-1; d_call: TRBD1; clone_size: -; v_call: TRBV2; cdr3_aa: CASRPGTVEAFF; cdr3_nt: TGTGCCAGCAGGCCCGGGACAGTCGAAGCTTTCTTT
j_call: TRBJ1-1; d_call: -; clone_size: -; v_call: TRBV27; cdr3_aa: CASSLLSGKAFF; cdr3_nt: TGTGCCAGCAGTTTATTATCGGGAAAAGCTTTCTTT
j_call: TRBJ1-2; d_call: TRBD1; clone_size: -; v_call: TRBV6-5; cdr3_aa: CASRVQGAINYGYTF; cdr3_nt: TGTGCCAGCAGAGTACAGGGGGCGATTAACTATGGCTACACCTTC
j_call: TRBJ1-5; d_call: -; clone_size: -; v_call: TRBV6-1; cdr3_aa: CASSGQEGQYRNQPQHF; cdr3_nt: TGTGCCAGCAGTGGACAGGAAGGGCAATATCGCAATCAGCCCCAGCATTTT
j_call: TRBJ1-6; d_call: TRBD1; clone_size: few; v_call: TRBV4-1; cdr3_aa: CASSHLDRVGSYNSPLHF; cdr3_nt: TGCGCCAGCAGCCACCTAGACAGGGTTGGCTCCTATAATTCACCCCTCCACTTT
j_call: TRBJ1-2; d_call: -; clone_size: -; v_call: TRBV6-6; cdr3_aa: CASSYSTVRQSYTF; cdr3_nt: TGTGCCAGCAGTTACTCAACGGTCCGACAGAGCTACACCTTC